These 22 T cell receptor beta chains share one sample of origin, sequenced in a study of T cell responses to AZD1222 COVID-19 vaccine. The assay was immunoSEQ multiplex PCR, and TCRdb's table has in-frame clones only and misses some. Among about 180,000 clones, 85% to 95% were seen once, and the ten largest hold around 1.6%. The sample in question was peripheral blood, obtained 28 days after the second AZD1222 dose. Receptors originate from an adult who received the AZD1222 COVID-19 vaccine.

V and J are TRBV6-5 and TRBJ1-1; TRBD1 matches at 7 bases. The CDR3 covers 15 residues. V lost 2 bases, J lost 2 bases, and 5 bases stayed unmatched. Germline loops: CDR1 MNHEY, CDR2 SVGAGI. The CDR3 DNA reads as TGTGCCAGCAGTTACCAGGGGGTCCTAAACACTGAAGCTTTCTTT. Its protein is CASSYQGVLNTEAFF.

The chain uses TRBV6-1 and TRBJ2-3; perhaps TRBD1 as D (6 bases). CDR1 is MNHNS and CDR2 is SASEGT in the germline V gene. This CDR3 is 14 amino acids long. Trimming removed 1 base at V and 2 bases at J, with 7 bases between. CDR3 DNA: TGTGCCAGCAGTGAAGTGGGACACACAGATACGCAGTATTTT. Protein sequence: CASSEVGHTDTQYF.

V is TRBV28 and J is TRBJ1-1, with D unresolved. V was cut by 10 bases and J by 8 bases, with 20 bases left in between. The CDR3 totals 13 residues. The germline V gene encodes CDR1 MDHEN and CDR2 SYDVKM. CDR3 in amino acids: CATDETRPGEAFF. Here the CDR3 DNA reads TGTGCCACCGATGAAACGAGACCCGGAGAAGCTTTCTTT.

This clone came up a few times. V is TRBV20-1 and J is TRBJ1-5, with TRBD1 matching over 9 bases. The junction had 5 bases not matched to a gene; V was cut back by 3 bases and J by 5 bases. Germline values: CDR1 DFQATT, CDR2 SNEGSKA (reference sequence). The CDR3 sequence is 14 residues long. The CDR3 spells CSASPGQGDQPQHF. The CDR3 coding sequence is TGCAGTGCTAGTCCGGGACAGGGAGATCAGCCCCAGCATTTT.

This clone was picked up a small number of times. The rearrangement joins TRBV2 to TRBJ1-5; tentatively, D is TRBD1 (5 bases). The germline CDR1 and CDR2 sequences are SNHLY and FYNNEI. V lost 6 bases, J lost 3 bases, and 12 bases lay in between. The CDR3 loop spans 14 amino acids. As DNA, the CDR3 is TGTGCCAGCAGAACCGACAGCGTCAATCAGCCCCAGCATTTT. Its translation is CASRTDSVNQPQHF.

V gene TRBV13 combines with J gene TRBJ1-2; D is uncertain. This CDR3 spans 14 amino acids. Trimming pared 0 bases from V and 8 bases from J, leaving 13 bases between. CDR1 and CDR2 (germline): PRHDT, FYEKMQ (reference sequence). CDR3 nucleotides: TGTGCCAGCAGCTTAGGCCGCGGATTTGAGGGCTACACCTTC. This translates into CASSLGRGFEGYTF.

The chain links TRBV30 to TRBJ1-5; 10 bases are a match to TRBD1. V dropped 5 bases and J dropped 6; count of bases not matched to a gene: 4. Germline V lookup: CDR1 GTSNPN, CDR2 SVGIG (reference sequence). CDR3 length: 13 residues. The CDR3 loop is CAWGGQGSQPQHF. The CDR3 region has the DNA TGTGCCTGGGGGGGACAGGGGAGTCAGCCCCAGCATTTT.

Of note for this clone: One end of the junction is discordant with germline, which a read error may explain. The rearrangement joins TRBV27 to TRBJ1-2; D might be TRBD1 (6 bases). The CDR3 runs to 15 residues. The V gene's germline CDR1 is MNHEY and CDR2 SMNVEV (reference sequence). For the CDR3, the DNA is TGTGCCAGCACTTTAAGCGGGGGCGTTGGGTATGGCTACACCTTC. Protein: CASTLSGGVGYGYTF.

The chain recombines TRBV7-3 with TRBJ1-3; D is undetermined. Trimming removed 2 bases from V and 0 bases from J, with 11 bases in between. The CDR3 length is 16 residues. Germline V CDR1 and CDR2: SGHTA, FQGTGA. CDR3 residues: CASSLGGPSSGNTIYF. The CDR3 DNA reads TGTGCCAGCAGCTTAGGAGGTCCGAGCTCTGGAAACACCATATATTTT.

The gene calls are TRBV30 and TRBJ1-6; D possibly corresponds to TRBD1 (6 bases). CDR3 size: 13 residues. The ends were cut back, 2 bases at V and 13 bases at J, with 15 bases in the middle. Germline CDR1 and CDR2: GTSNPN and SVGIG (reference sequence). The CDR3 nucleotides are TGTGCCTGGAGTTACACAGGGAGTAGCCCCCTCCACTTT. Its protein product is CAWSYTGSSPLHF.

Turning to this clone: The same CDR3 also results from other DNA sequences found in this sample. The rearrangement uses TRBV7-9 and TRBJ1-1; D remains ambiguous. The CDR3 is made up of 14 amino acids. Germline CDR1 SEHNR, CDR2 FQNEAQ (reference sequence). Trimming took off 1 base at V and 0 bases at J, with 6 bases between the two ends. CDR3 sequence (DNA): TGTGCCAGCAGCTTAGGGCCAGTGAACACTGAAGCTTTCTTT. This gives the protein CASSLGPVNTEAFF.

This clone was seen only once. The V and J genes are TRBV2 and TRBJ1-1; D unresolved. CDR1 SNHLY and CDR2 FYNNEI come from the germline V gene. Trimming stripped 0 bases from V and 9 bases from J, with 17 bases between. The CDR3 consists of 15 residues. CDR3 nucleotide sequence: TGTGCCAGCAGTGAAGCACTCTCGTCGGGGTTCAAAGCTTTCTTT. This gives the protein CASSEALSSGFKAFF.

The J gene is TRBJ2-1, the V gene TRBV9; 7 bases fit TRBD1. The germline CDR1 and CDR2 sequences are SGDLS and YYNGEE. J was trimmed by 4 bases and V by 0 bases; bases with no gene match: 4. The CDR3 is made up of 15 amino acids. The CDR3 DNA is TGTGCCAGCAGCGTAGTGGGGACAGTGTACAATGAGCAGTTCTTC. Translated, it gives CASSVVGTVYNEQFF.

This sequence joins TRBV2 and TRBJ2-7, with a possible D match to TRBD1 (6 bases). V lost 2 bases and J lost 3, with 11 bases in between. Germline lookup yields CDR1 SNHLY and CDR2 FYNNEI. CDR3 size: 14 residues. The CDR3 bases are TGTGCCAGCAGTGAATCGGGACAACTCTACGAGCAGTACTTC. Its translation: CASSESGQLYEQYF.

The rearrangement uses TRBV19 and TRBJ1-2; TRBD1 aligns across 9 bases. The germline CDR1 and CDR2 sequences are LNHDA and SQIVND (reference sequence). The CDR3 contains 13 residues. V lost 5 bases and J lost 4; bases outside the gene matches: 2. The CDR3 protein is CASSGGQGYGYTF. The CDR3 DNA is TGTGCCAGTAGTGGGGGACAGGGCTATGGCTACACCTTC.

The rearrangement uses TRBV7-8 and TRBJ1-1; a possible D gene is TRBD1 (6 bases). This CDR3 is built from 14 residues. Germline V gene data show CDR1 as SGHVS and CDR2 as FQNEAQ. The germline V and J ends were trimmed by 4 bases and 1 base, with 10 bases remaining between them. The CDR3 sequence: CASSSGVGNTEAFF. The DNA of the CDR3 is TGTGCCAGCAGCTCAGGGGTAGGGAACACTGAAGCTTTCTTT.

This chain links TRBV7-9 with TRBJ1-2, with D maybe TRBD1 (5 bases). This CDR3 has 16 residues. CDR1 and CDR2 from the germline V gene are SEHNR and FQNEAQ (reference sequence). Trimming left V 7 bases short and J 0 bases short, with 18 bases between. The CDR3 loop reads CASTPEGSPPNYGYTF. The CDR3 DNA is TGTGCCAGCACCCCCGAGGGGTCTCCTCCTAACTATGGCTACACCTTC. The variable domain in full, with the rest retrieved from reference TRBV7-9 and TRBJ1-2, is DTGVSQNPRHKITKRGQNVTFRCDPISEHNRLYWYRQTLGQGPEFLTYFQNEAQLEKSRLLSDRFSAERPKGSFSTLEIQRTEQGDSAMYLCASTPEGSPPNYGYTFGSGTRLTVV.

This rearrangement joins TRBV30 to TRBJ1-2, with D possibly being TRBD1 (6 bases). This CDR3 is built from 14 residues. The V gene's germline CDR1 is GTSNPN and CDR2 SVGIG (reference sequence). V shed 4 bases and J shed 4 bases, with 16 bases lying between them. The CDR3 loop reads CAWNEDRRTYGYTF. CDR3 nucleotide sequence: TGTGCCTGGAACGAAGACAGGAGAACCTATGGCTACACCTTC. The whole variable domain, remainder taken from reference TRBV30 and TRBJ1-2, is SQTIHQWPATLVQPVGSPLSLECTVEGTSNPNLYWYRQAAGRGLQLLFYSVGIGQISSEVPQNLSASRPQDRQFILSSKKLLLSDSGFYLCAWNEDRRTYGYTFGSGTRLTVV.

V usage is TRBV7-3 and J usage is TRBJ1-5; D may be TRBD1 (5 bases). Germline V gives CDR1 SGHTA, CDR2 FQGTGA. This CDR3 region has 15 residues. Trimming cost V 0 bases and J 0 bases, with 6 bases left between them. CDR3 residues: CASSLTGDSNQPQHF. CDR3 sequence (DNA): TGTGCCAGCAGCTTAACGGGGGATAGCAATCAGCCCCAGCATTTT.

The chain combines TRBV27 with TRBJ2-7; D perhaps matches TRBD2 (5 bases). Germline V gene sequence: CDR1 MNHEY, CDR2 SMNVEV (reference sequence). The length of the CDR3 is 13 residues. Trimming cost V 3 bases and J 4 bases, with 10 bases left between them. CDR3 amino acids: CASSLRTGYEQYF. In DNA form, the CDR3 reads TGTGCCAGCAGTTTGCGGACGGGGTACGAGCAGTACTTC.

The chain is built from TRBV6-5 and TRBJ1-2; 7 positions match TRBD1. The V gene end was trimmed by 4 bases and the J gene end by 8 bases; junction bases not matched to a gene: 7. The germline V gene has CDR1 MNHEY and CDR2 SVGAGI. The CDR3 extends over 13 amino acids. In DNA form, the CDR3 reads TGTGCCAGCAGTTCCAGGGGGTTACGGGGCTACACCTTC. Translated, it gives CASSSRGLRGYTF.

This chain links TRBV4-3 with TRBJ2-7; 7 nucleotides match TRBD1. V trimming: 0 bases; J trimming: 2 bases; junction bases outside the gene matches: 7. The CDR3 totals 16 residues. Germline assignment: CDR1 LGHNA and CDR2 YSLEER. The CDR3 DNA reads TGCGCCAGCAGCCAAGACTTGACAGGGAATACCTACGAGCAGTACTTC. Its translation is CASSQDLTGNTYEQYF.